This paragraph reports one T cell receptor beta chain. As yet, its antigen is unknown. The data were obtained in a study of PD-1 blockade in classical Hodgkin lymphoma. Patients all relapsed after autologous stem cell transplantation, and there was variation in brentuximab vedotin exposure. Negative selection with magnetic separation was used to purify CD4+ T cells from thawed PBMCs. General study points: Anyone who began nivolumab under 1 year after ASCT was excluded.

Libraries were prepared by immunoSEQ multiplex PCR; TCRdb keeps only in-frame clonotypes and omits some of them. This sample has roughly 31,000 clones; 85% to 90% occur once, and the top ten carry 2.4%. This CDR3 contains 18 residues. V lost 3 bases, J lost 8 bases, and 13 bases stayed unmatched. From germline, CDR1 is SGDLS and CDR2 YYNGEE. This sequence originates from a human donor with classical Hodgkin lymphoma. The rearrangement joins TRBV9 to TRBJ2-1, with TRBD2 matching 14 bases. The material was CD4+ T cells from blood, obtained at baseline. The CDR3 coding sequence is TGTGCCAGCAGCGCCGGGACTAGCGGGAGTCAATTAGGGGATGAGCAGTTCTTC. Protein product: CASSAGTSGSQLGDEQFF. The whole variable domain, filled in from reference TRBV9 and TRBJ2-1, reads DSGVTQTPKHLITATGQRVTLRCSPRSGDLSVYWYQQSLDQGLQFLIQYYNGEERAKGNILERFSAQQFPDLHSELNLSSLELGDSALYFCASSAGTSGSQLGDEQFFGPGTRLTVL.